The present T cell receptor (beta chain) was sequenced within a study of blood T cells in healthy people across ages. The ends lost 7 bases at V and 7 bases at J; junction bases unmatched: 6. The V gene's germline CDR1 is DFQATT and CDR2 SNEGSKA (reference sequence). The length of the CDR3 is 12 residues. In the case of this clonotype: Its antigen is currently unknown.

The authors ran a second PCR of about 7 to 12 cycles using a sample-barcoded 5' primer and a J-beta primer mix. TCRdb redid the calling of the 5' RACE reads with MiXCR, one entry per CDR3 protein. The table includes fewer than 1,000,000 distinct CDR3 sequences, about half detected once. General study findings and limits: As age increased, TCR beta diversity per million T cells fell in a roughly linear fashion. Higher diversity and more naive CD4+ cells were features of long-lived donors, compared to aged donors.

PBMCs, at least 7 million per sample, were isolated. The sequence was collected from an older man in good health. The chain links TRBV20-1 to TRBJ2-1, with 8 bases identical to TRBD1. The sample consisted of blood. The DNA of the CDR3 is TGCAGTGGGTCCGGGACAGGTAATGAGCAGTTCTTC. Protein: CSGSGTGNEQFF.